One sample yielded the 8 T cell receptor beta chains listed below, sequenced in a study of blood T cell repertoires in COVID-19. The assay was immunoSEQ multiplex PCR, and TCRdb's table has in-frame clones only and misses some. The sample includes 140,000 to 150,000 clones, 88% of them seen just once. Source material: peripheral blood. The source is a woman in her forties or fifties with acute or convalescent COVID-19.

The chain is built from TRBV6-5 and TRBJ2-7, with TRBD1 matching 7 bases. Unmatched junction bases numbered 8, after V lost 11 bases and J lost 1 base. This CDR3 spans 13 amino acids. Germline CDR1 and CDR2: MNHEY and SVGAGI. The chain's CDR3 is CALRAGGSYEQYF. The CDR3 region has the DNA TGTGCCCTTAGGGCAGGGGGTTCCTACGAGCAGTACTTC.

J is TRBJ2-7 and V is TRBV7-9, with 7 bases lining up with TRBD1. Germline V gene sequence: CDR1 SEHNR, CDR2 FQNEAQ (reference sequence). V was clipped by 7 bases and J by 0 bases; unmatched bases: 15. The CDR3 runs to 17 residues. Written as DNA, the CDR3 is TGTGCCAGCACGCGCGTTATGGGACAGATTTTCTCCTACGAGCAGTACTTC. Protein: CASTRVMGQIFSYEQYF.

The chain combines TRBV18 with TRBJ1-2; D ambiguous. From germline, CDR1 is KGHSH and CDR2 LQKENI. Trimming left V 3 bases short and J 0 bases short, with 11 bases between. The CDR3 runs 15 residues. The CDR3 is CASSPGAESNYGYTF. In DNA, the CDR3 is TGTGCCAGCTCACCGGGAGCAGAATCTAACTATGGCTACACCTTC. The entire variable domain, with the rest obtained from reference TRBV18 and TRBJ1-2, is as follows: NAGVMQNPRHLVRRRGQEARLRCSPMKGHSHVYWYRQLPEEGLKFMVYLQKENIIDESGMPKERFSAEFPKEGPSILRIQQVVRGDSAAYFCASSPGAESNYGYTFGSGTRLTVV.

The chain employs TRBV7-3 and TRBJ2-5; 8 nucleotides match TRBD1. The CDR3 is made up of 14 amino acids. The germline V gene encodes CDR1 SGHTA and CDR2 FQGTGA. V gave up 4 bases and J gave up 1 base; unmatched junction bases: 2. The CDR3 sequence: CASSSGQGQETQYF. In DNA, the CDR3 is TGTGCCAGCAGCTCCGGACAGGGCCAAGAGACCCAGTACTTC.

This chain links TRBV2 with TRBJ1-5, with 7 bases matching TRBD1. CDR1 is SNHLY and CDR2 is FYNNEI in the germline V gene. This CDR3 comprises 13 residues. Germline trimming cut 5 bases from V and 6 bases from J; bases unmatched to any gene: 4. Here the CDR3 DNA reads TGTGCCAGCAGTCGGGACAGAGGTCAGCCCCAGCATTTT. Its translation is CASSRDRGQPQHF.

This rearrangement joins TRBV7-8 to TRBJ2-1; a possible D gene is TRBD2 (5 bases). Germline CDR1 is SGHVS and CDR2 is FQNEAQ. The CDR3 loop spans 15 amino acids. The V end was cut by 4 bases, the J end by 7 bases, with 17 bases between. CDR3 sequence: CASSSYEGVGNEQFF. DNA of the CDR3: TGTGCCAGCAGCTCTTATGAGGGAGTGGGAAATGAGCAGTTCTTC. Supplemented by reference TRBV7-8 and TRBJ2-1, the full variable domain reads GAGVSQSPRYKVAKRGQDVALRCDPISGHVSLFWYQQALGQGPEFLTYFQNEAQLDKSGLPSDRFFAERPEGSVSTLKIQRTQQEDSAVYLCASSSYEGVGNEQFFGPGTRLTVL.

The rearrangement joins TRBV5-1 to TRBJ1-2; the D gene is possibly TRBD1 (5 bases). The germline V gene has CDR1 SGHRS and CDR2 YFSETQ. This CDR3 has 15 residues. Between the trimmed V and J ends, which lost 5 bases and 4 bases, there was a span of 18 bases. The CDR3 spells CASRTTISQGYGYTF. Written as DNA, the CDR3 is TGCGCCAGCAGGACCACAATATCGCAGGGCTATGGCTACACCTTC.

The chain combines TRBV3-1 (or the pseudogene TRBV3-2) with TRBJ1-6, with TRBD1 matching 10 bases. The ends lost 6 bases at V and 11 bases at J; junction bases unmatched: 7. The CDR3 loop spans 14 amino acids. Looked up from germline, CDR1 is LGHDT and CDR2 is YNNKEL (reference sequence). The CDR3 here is CASRRTGGLAPLHF. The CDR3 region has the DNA TGTGCCAGCAGACGGACAGGGGGTCTGGCACCCCTCCACTTT.